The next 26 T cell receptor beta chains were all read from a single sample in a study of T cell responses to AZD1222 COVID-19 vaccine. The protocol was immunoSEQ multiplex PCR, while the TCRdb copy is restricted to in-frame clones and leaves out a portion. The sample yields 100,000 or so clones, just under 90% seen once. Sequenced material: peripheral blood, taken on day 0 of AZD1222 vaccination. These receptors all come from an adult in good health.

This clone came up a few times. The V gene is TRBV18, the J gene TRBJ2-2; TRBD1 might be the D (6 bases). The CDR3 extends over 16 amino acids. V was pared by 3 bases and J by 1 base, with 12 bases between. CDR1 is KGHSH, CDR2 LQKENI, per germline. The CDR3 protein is CASSPLQGGNTGELFF. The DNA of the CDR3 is TGTGCCAGCTCACCGCTACAGGGCGGGAACACCGGGGAGCTGTTTTTT.

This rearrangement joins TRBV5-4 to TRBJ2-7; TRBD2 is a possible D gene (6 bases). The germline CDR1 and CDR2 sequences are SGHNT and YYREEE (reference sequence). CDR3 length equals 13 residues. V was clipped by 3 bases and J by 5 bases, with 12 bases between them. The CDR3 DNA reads TGTGCCAGCAGCTCGGTGTGGGAGGACGAGCAGTACTTC. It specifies CASSSVWEDEQYF.

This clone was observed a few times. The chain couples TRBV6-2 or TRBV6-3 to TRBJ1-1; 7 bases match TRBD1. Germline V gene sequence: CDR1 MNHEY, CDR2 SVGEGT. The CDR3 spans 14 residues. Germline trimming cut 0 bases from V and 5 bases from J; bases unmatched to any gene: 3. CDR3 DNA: TGTGCCAGCAGTTACTCGACAGGGCTTACTGAAGCTTTCTTT. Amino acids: CASSYSTGLTEAFF.

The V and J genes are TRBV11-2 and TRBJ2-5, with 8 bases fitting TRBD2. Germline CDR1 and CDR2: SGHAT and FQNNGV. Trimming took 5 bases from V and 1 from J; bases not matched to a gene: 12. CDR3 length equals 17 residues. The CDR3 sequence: CASSPRLSGMGQETQYF. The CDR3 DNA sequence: TGTGCCAGCAGCCCAAGACTTAGCGGGATGGGCCAAGAGACCCAGTACTTC.

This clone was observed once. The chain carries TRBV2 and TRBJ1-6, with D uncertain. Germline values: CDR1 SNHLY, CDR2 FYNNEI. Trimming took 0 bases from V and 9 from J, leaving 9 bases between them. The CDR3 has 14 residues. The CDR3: CASSEAGRSSPLHF. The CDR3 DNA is TGTGCCAGCAGTGAAGCCGGGAGGAGTTCACCCCTCCACTTT. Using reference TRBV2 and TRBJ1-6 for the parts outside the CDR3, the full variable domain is EPEVTQTPSHQVTQMGQEVILRCVPISNHLYFYWYRQILGQKVEFLVSFYNNEISEKSEIFDDQFSVERPDGSNFTLKIRSTKLEDSAMYFCASSEAGRSSPLHFGNGTRLTVT.

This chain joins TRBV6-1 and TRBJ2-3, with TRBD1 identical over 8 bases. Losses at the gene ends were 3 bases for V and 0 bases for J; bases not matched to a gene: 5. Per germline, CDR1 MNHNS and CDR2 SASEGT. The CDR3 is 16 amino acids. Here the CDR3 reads CASSDRTGSSTDTQYF. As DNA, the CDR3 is TGTGCCAGCAGTGACCGGACAGGGTCTAGCACAGATACGCAGTATTTT.

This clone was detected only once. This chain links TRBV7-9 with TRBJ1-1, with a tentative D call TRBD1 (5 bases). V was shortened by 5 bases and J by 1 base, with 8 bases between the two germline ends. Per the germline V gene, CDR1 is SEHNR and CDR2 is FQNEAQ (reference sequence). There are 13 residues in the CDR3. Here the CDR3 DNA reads TGTGCCAGCAGCCGCAGGGAGAACACTGAAGCTTTCTTT. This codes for CASSRRENTEAFF.

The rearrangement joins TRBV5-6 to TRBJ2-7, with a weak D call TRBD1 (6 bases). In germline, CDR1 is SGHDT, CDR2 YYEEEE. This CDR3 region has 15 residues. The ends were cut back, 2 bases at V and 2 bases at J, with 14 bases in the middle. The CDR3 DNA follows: TGTGCCAGCAGCTTACCCGGGACAACCCCCTACGAGCAGTACTTC. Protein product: CASSLPGTTPYEQYF.

The DNA for the CDR3 is TGTGCCAGCAGCTTAGGACAGACCATTGTGGGCACGCAGTATTTT. It translates to CASSLGQTIVGTQYF. The chain employs TRBV11-2 and TRBJ2-3; D might be TRBD1 (5 bases). CDR3 length: 15 residues. V shed 1 base and J shed 9 bases, with 17 bases lying between them. Germline CDR1 SGHAT, CDR2 FQNNGV.

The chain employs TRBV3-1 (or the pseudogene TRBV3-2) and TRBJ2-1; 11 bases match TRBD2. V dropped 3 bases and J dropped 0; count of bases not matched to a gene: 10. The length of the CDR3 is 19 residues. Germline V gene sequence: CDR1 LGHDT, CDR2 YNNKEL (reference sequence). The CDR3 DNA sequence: TGTGCCAGCAGCCATTGGAGGGCTAGCGGGAGGATCTCCTACAATGAGCAGTTCTTC. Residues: CASSHWRASGRISYNEQFF.

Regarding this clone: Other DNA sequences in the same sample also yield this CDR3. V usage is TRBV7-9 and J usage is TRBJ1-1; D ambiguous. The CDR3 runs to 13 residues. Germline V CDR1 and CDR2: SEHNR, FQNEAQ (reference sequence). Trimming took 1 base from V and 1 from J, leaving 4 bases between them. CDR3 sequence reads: CASSLDENTEAFF. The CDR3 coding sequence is TGTGCCAGCAGCTTAGACGAGAACACTGAAGCTTTCTTT.

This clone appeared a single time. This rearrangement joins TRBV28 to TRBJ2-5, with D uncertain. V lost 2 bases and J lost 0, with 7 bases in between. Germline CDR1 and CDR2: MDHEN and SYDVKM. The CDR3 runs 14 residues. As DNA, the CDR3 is TGTGCCAGCAGTTTAGGACGGAACCAAGAGACCCAGTACTTC. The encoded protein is CASSLGRNQETQYF.

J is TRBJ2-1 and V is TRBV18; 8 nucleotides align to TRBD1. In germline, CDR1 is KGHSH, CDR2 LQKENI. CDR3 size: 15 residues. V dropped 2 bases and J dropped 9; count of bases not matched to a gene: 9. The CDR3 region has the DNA TGTGCCAGCTCACCAGCTTGGCAGGGGGCTAGTGAGCAGTTCTTC. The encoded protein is CASSPAWQGASEQFF.

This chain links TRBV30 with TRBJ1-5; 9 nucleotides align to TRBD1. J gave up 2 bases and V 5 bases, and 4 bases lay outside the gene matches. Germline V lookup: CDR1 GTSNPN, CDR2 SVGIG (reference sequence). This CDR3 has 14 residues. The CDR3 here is CAWGTGKGNQPQHF. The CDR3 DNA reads TGTGCCTGGGGGACAGGGAAGGGCAATCAGCCCCAGCATTTT.

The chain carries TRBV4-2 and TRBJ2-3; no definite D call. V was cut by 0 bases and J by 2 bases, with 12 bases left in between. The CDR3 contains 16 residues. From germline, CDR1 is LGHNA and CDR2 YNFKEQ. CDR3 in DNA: TGTGCCAGCAGCCAAGATCTCGGTGGGATCACAGATACGCAGTATTTT. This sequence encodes CASSQDLGGITDTQYF.

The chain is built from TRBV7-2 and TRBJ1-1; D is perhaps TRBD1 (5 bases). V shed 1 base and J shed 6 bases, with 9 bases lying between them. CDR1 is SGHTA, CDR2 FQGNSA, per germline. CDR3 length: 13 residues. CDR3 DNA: TGTGCCAGCAGCTTAGACCAGGGATCTGAAGCTTTCTTT. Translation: CASSLDQGSEAFF.

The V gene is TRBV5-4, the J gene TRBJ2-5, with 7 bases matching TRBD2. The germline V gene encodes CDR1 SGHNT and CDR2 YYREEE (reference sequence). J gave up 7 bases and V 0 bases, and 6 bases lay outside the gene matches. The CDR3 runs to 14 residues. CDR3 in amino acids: CASSLAGLDGTQYF. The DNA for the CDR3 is TGTGCCAGCAGCTTGGCCGGACTAGATGGGACCCAGTACTTC.

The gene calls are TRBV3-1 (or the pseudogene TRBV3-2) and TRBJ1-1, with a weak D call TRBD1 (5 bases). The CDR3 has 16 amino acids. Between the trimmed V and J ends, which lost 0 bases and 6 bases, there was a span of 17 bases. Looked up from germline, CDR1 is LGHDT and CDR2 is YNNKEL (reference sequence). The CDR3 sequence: CASSQDGRLRGPEAFF. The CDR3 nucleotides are TGTGCCAGCAGCCAAGATGGTCGGCTTCGGGGACCTGAAGCTTTCTTT.

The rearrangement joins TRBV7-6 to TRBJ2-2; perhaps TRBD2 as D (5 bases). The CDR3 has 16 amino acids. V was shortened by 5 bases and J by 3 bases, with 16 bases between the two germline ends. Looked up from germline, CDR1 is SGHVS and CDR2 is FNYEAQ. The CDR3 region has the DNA TGTGCCAGCAGCACCGGATTTACCGGGGACACCGGGGAGCTGTTTTTT. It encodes CASSTGFTGDTGELFF.

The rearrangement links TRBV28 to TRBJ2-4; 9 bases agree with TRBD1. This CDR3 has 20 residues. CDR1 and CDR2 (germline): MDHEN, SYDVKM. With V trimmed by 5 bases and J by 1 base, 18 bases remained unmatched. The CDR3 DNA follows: TGTGCCAGCAGTCCCATACGGCCAACATTGGGACAGGGTGCCAAAAACATTCAGTACTTC. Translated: CASSPIRPTLGQGAKNIQYF.

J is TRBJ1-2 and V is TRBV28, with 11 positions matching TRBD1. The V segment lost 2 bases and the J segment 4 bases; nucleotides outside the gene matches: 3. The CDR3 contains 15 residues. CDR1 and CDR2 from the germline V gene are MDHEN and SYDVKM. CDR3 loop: CASSLGTGGFYGYTF. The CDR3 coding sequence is TGTGCCAGCAGTTTAGGGACAGGGGGGTTCTATGGCTACACCTTC.

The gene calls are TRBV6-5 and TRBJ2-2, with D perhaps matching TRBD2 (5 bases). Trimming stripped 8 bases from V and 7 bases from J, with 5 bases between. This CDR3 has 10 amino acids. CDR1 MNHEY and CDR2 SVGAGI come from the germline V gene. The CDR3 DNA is TGTGCCAGCGGACTCGGGGAGCTGTTTTTT. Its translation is CASGLGELFF.

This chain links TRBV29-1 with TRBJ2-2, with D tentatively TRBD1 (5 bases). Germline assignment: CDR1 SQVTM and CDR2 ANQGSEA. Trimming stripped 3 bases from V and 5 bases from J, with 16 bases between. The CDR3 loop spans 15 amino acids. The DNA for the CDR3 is TGCAGCGTTGAGGCGGCGGCAGGGCCGACCGGGGAGCTGTTTTTT. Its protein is CSVEAAAGPTGELFF.

The CDR3 sequence: CASSRQNYGYTF. The CDR3 DNA follows: TGTGCCAGCAGCCGACAGAACTATGGCTACACCTTC. The chain employs TRBV7-8 and TRBJ1-2; maybe TRBD1 (5 bases). CDR1 SGHVS and CDR2 FQNEAQ come from the germline V gene. This CDR3 spans 12 amino acids. V lost 5 bases to trimming and J lost 2 bases, with 6 bases between them. The variable domain in full, with the rest retrieved from reference TRBV7-8 and TRBJ1-2, is GAGVSQSPRYKVAKRGQDVALRCDPISGHVSLFWYQQALGQGPEFLTYFQNEAQLDKSGLPSDRFFAERPEGSVSTLKIQRTQQEDSAVYLCASSRQNYGYTFGSGTRLTVV.

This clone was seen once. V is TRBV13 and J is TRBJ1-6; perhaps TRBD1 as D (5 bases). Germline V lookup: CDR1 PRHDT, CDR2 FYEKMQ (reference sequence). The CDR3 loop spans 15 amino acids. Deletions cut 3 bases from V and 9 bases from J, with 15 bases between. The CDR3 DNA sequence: TGTGCCAGCAGCTTCCGACGGGGCGAGGGTTCACCCCTCCACTTT. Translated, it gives CASSFRRGEGSPLHF. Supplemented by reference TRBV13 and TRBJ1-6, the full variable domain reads AAGVIQSPRHLIKEKRETATLKCYPIPRHDTVYWYQQGPGQDPQFLISFYEKMQSDKGSIPDRFSAQQFSDYHSELNMSSLELGDSALYFCASSFRRGEGSPLHFGNGTRLTVT.

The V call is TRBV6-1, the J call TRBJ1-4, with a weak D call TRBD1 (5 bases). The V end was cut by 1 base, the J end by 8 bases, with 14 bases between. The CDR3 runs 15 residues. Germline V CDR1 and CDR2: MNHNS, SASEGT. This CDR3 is CASSEGPGRREKLFF. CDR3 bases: TGTGCCAGCAGTGAAGGTCCAGGGCGGCGGGAAAAACTGTTTTTT.